What follows are 22 T cell receptor beta chains derived from one specimen sequenced in a study of T-cell memory formation after mild COVID-19. TCRdb itself ran the 5' RACE reads through MiXCR, one entry per CDR3 protein. This sample has 210,000 or so distinct CDR3 sequences, with more than 25% found just once. What was sequenced was PBMCs or a T cell subset sorted from them (not recorded which). These receptors originate from an adult woman who had mild COVID-19 (a few samples of this study predate the infection). Cell type and time point are not known.

CDR3 in amino acids: CASSLQGKNTEAFF. CDR3 nucleotides: TGTGCCAGCAGTTTACAGGGTAAGAACACTGAAGCTTTCTTT. The chain joins TRBV6-2 or TRBV6-3 to TRBJ1-1, with a weak D call TRBD1 (6 bases). The CDR3 extends over 14 amino acids. From germline, CDR1 is MNHEY and CDR2 SVGEGT. The V end was cut by 4 bases, the J end by 1 base, with 10 bases between.

CDR3 sequence reads: CASSQTVSSQPQHF. In nucleotides, the CDR3 is TGTGCCAGCAGCCAAACAGTCTCCAGTCAGCCCCAGCATTTT. The V gene is TRBV3-1, the J gene TRBJ1-5; D uncertain. Trimming stripped 2 bases from V and 6 bases from J, with 11 bases between. In germline, CDR1 is LGHDT, CDR2 YNNKEL (reference sequence). The CDR3 has 14 residues.

The chain employs TRBV7-2 and TRBJ1-3, with D unresolved. Trimming removed 5 bases at V and 4 bases at J, with 3 bases between. This CDR3 is built from 11 residues. The germline gives CDR1 SGHTA, CDR2 FQGNSA. This chain's CDR3 is CASSKGNTIYF. In DNA form, the CDR3 reads TGTGCCAGCAGCAAGGGAAACACCATATATTTT.

This clonotype was found a few times. J is TRBJ1-2 and V is TRBV20-1; the match to TRBD1 covers 9 bases. The CDR3 length is 15 residues. V lost 3 bases, J lost 3 bases, and 8 bases stayed unmatched. The V gene's germline CDR1 is DFQATT and CDR2 SNEGSKA (reference sequence). Written as DNA, the CDR3 is TGCAGTGCTAGGGAGGGACAGGGCCTCGACTATGGCTACACCTTC. Residues: CSAREGQGLDYGYTF.

This chain joins TRBV7-9 and TRBJ2-7; 8 bases are shared with TRBD1. Germline CDR1 and CDR2: SEHNR and FQNEAQ (reference sequence). This CDR3 comprises 15 residues. V was pared by 5 bases and J by 2 bases, with 8 bases of the junction left unmatched. The CDR3 coding sequence is TGTGCCAGCAGCATCGGGACAGGACCTACCTACGAGCAGTACTTC. It translates to CASSIGTGPTYEQYF.

Points on this clonotype: A read error is possible here, since a much larger clone lies one base away. The gene calls are TRBV7-6 and TRBJ2-3; D possibly corresponds to TRBD2 (5 bases). V lost 6 bases to trimming and J lost 4 bases, with 17 bases between them. This CDR3 has 15 amino acids. Germline-derived CDR1 and CDR2 are SGHVS and FNYEAQ. CDR3 in DNA: TGTGCCAGCAGTCGAGCGGTAGGGCAAGCAGATACGCAGTATTTT. Amino acids: CASSRAVGQADTQYF.

The chain is built from TRBV18 and TRBJ2-3; possibly TRBD2 for D (5 bases). CDR1 is KGHSH, CDR2 LQKENI, per germline. The CDR3 totals 14 residues. Between the trimmed V and J ends, which lost 0 bases and 2 bases, there was a span of 6 bases. The CDR3 region is CASSPPGVTDTQYF. The CDR3 nucleotides read TGTGCCAGCTCACCACCCGGGGTCACAGATACGCAGTATTTT. Full variable domain (remainder filled in from reference TRBV18 and TRBJ2-3): NAGVMQNPRHLVRRRGQEARLRCSPMKGHSHVYWYRQLPEEGLKFMVYLQKENIIDESGMPKERFSAEFPKEGPSILRIQQVVRGDSAAYFCASSPPGVTDTQYFGPGTRLTVL.

This rearrangement joins TRBV24-1 to TRBJ2-7; D possibly corresponds to TRBD1 (5 bases). The V end lost 6 bases, the J end lost 6 bases, and 14 bases lay between the germline ends. Germline CDR1 is KGHDR and CDR2 is SFDVKD. The CDR3 spans 13 residues. The CDR3 spells CATSYGGRGEQYF. In nucleotides, the CDR3 is TGTGCCACCAGTTACGGCGGTAGGGGCGAGCAGTACTTC.

Only a few counts were recorded for this clonotype. The rearrangement uses TRBV5-1 and TRBJ1-1; TRBD1 is a possible D gene (5 bases). Trimming shortened V by 0 bases and J by 5 bases, and 14 bases separated the two germline ends. This CDR3 contains 15 residues. From germline, CDR1 is SGHRS and CDR2 YFSETQ. The CDR3 DNA follows: TGCGCCAGCAGCTTGGAACCGGGGGGAGGAACTGAAGCTTTCTTT. This translates into CASSLEPGGGTEAFF.

This clonotype occurred a few times. The rearrangement links TRBV7-9 to TRBJ1-6; tentative D call: TRBD1 (5 bases). V gave up 4 bases and J gave up 7 bases, with 17 bases separating them. This CDR3 region has 16 residues. Germline CDR1 and CDR2: SEHNR and FQNEAQ (reference sequence). CDR3 residues: CASSSLGGGWNSPLHF. The CDR3 nucleotides read TGTGCCAGCAGCTCCCTTGGCGGGGGATGGAATTCACCCCTCCACTTT.

This clonotype was observed a handful of times. The genes are TRBV4-1 and TRBJ2-2; the D gene is possibly TRBD1 (5 bases). V was clipped by 6 bases and J by 5 bases, with 13 bases between them. The germline CDR1 and CDR2 sequences are MGHRA and YSYEKL. This CDR3 is 14 amino acids long. The CDR3 sequence: CASRSRVITGELFF. The CDR3 region has the DNA TGCGCCAGCAGGAGCAGGGTGATAACCGGGGAGCTGTTTTTT.

This clonotype has just a few counts. The chain joins TRBV4-3 to TRBJ2-3, with 11 bases fitting TRBD1. This CDR3 spans 18 amino acids. Germline V gene data show CDR1 as LGHNA and CDR2 as YSLEER. Trimming removed 4 bases from V and 0 bases from J; junction bases left unmatched: 9. The CDR3 bases are TGCGCCAGCAGCCGGAACCTCGGACAGGGGGCTAGCACAGATACGCAGTATTTT. It encodes CASSRNLGQGASTDTQYF.

This clonotype was seen a few times. This chain uses TRBV7-6 with TRBJ1-2; 9 nucleotides match TRBD1. Germline-derived CDR1 and CDR2 are SGHVS and FNYEAQ. This CDR3 spans 13 amino acids. Trimming took 4 bases from V and 8 from J; bases not matched to a gene: 5. The CDR3 nucleotides read TGTGCCAGCAGCTCGGGACAGGGCCACGGCTACACCTTC. Its translation: CASSSGQGHGYTF.

This chain links TRBV11-2 with TRBJ2-7; 11 bases are shared with TRBD1. CDR1 SGHAT and CDR2 FQNNGV come from the germline V gene. The length of the CDR3 is 15 residues. V lost 5 bases to trimming and J lost 1 base; unmatched junction nucleotides: 4. The CDR3 region has the DNA TGTGCCAGCAGCAGAGGGACAGGGGGTTCCTACGAGCAGTACTTC. Amino acid sequence: CASSRGTGGSYEQYF.

Note on this clonotype: Germline is not matched at one junction end, which may reflect a read error. This chain joins TRBV12-3 or TRBV12-4 and TRBJ1-4; D gene uncertain. This CDR3 contains 11 residues. The CDR3 region has the DNA TGTGCCAGCAGTTTGGGTGAAAAACCGTTTTTT. Amino acid sequence: CASSLGEKPFF.

The chain uses TRBV20-1 and TRBJ1-1, with 7 bases matching TRBD1. J lost 4 bases, V lost 5 bases, and 7 bases had no gene match. Germline V gives CDR1 DFQATT, CDR2 SNEGSKA (reference sequence). This CDR3 comprises 13 residues. CDR3 bases: TGCAGTGCTCCGACAGGGCGGGGCACTGAAGCTTTCTTT. This translates into CSAPTGRGTEAFF.

This clonotype has only a few counts. The V gene is TRBV7-9, the J gene TRBJ2-5, with D tentatively TRBD2 (6 bases). V lost 5 bases to trimming and J lost 0 bases, with 10 bases between them. This CDR3 is built from 14 residues. Germline assignment: CDR1 SEHNR and CDR2 FQNEAQ (reference sequence). The CDR3 DNA follows: TGTGCCAGCAGCCGACTAGGGTACCAAGAGACCCAGTACTTC. This encodes CASSRLGYQETQYF.

This clonotype has just a few counts. This chain links TRBV7-3 with TRBJ2-2; the match to TRBD1 covers 7 bases. There are 16 residues in the CDR3. The V and J ends lost 5 bases and 2 bases, in that order; junction bases with no gene match: 8. Germline V lookup: CDR1 SGHTA, CDR2 FQGTGA. DNA of the CDR3: TGTGCCAGCAGCAGAAACAGGGGCCTCAACACCGGGGAGCTGTTTTTT. Its protein is CASSRNRGLNTGELFF.

This clonotype was observed a few times. The chain couples TRBV7-9 to TRBJ1-5; 8 bases match TRBD1. Trimming removed 0 bases from V and 5 bases from J; junction bases left unmatched: 9. The CDR3 spans 17 residues. Germline V gives CDR1 SEHNR, CDR2 FQNEAQ (reference sequence). The CDR3 nucleotides are TGTGCCAGCAGCTTAGCCACGGGGACAGGCTGGCATCAGCCCCAGCATTTT. The encoded protein is CASSLATGTGWHQPQHF.

The J gene is TRBJ1-1, the V gene TRBV6-5; possible D gene TRBD1, 5 bases. Germline V gene data show CDR1 as MNHEY and CDR2 as SVGAGI. The CDR3 is 12 amino acids. V dropped 5 bases and J dropped 8 bases, with 12 bases sitting between them. CDR3 nucleotides: TGTGCCAGCAGTGACATCCGGGGCGAAGCTTTCTTT. Translation gives CASSDIRGEAFF.

The chain is built from TRBV5-5 and TRBJ1-2, with 9 positions matching TRBD1. V trimming: 1 base; J trimming: 4 bases; junction bases outside the gene matches: 5. The germline V gene encodes CDR1 SGHKS and CDR2 YYEKEE (reference sequence). The CDR3 sequence is 15 residues long. The CDR3 loop reads CASSLTGTGPYGYTF. The DNA of the CDR3 is TGTGCCAGCAGCTTGACCGGGACAGGGCCCTATGGCTACACCTTC.

This clonotype was detected a few times. The V gene is TRBV5-1, the J gene TRBJ2-1; TRBD1 is a possible D gene (5 bases). Germline-derived CDR1 and CDR2 are SGHRS and YFSETQ. Deletions cut 4 bases from V and 0 bases from J, with 8 bases between. The CDR3 runs 14 residues. The CDR3 DNA reads TGCGCCAGCAGCGTGGACAACTCCTACAATGAGCAGTTCTTC. Protein product: CASSVDNSYNEQFF.